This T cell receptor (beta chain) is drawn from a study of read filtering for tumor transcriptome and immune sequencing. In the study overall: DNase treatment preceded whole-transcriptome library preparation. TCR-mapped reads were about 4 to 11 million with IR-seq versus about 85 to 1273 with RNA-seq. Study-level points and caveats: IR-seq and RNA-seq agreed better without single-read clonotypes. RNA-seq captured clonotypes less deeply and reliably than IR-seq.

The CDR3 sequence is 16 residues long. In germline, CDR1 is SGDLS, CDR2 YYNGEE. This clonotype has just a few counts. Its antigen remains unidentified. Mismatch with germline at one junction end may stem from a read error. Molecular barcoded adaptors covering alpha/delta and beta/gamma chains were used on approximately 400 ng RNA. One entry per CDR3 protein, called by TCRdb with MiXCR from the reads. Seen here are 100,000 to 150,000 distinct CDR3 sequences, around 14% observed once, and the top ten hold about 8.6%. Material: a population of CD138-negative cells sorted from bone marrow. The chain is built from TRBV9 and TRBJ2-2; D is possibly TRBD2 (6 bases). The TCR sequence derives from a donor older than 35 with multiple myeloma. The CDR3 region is CASSVAPRAPTGEVFF. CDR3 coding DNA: TGTGCCAGCAGCGTAGCTCCCAGGGCGCCCACCGGGGAGGTGTTTTTT.